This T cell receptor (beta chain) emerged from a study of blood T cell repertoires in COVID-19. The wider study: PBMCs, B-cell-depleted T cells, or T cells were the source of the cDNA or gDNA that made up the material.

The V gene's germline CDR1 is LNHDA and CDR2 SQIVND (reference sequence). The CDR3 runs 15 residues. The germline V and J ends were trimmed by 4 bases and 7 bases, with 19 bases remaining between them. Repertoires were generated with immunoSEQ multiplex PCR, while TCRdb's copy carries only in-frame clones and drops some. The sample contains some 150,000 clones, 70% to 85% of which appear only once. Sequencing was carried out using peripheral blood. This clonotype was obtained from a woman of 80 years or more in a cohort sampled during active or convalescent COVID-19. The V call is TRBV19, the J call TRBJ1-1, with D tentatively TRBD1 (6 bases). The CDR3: CASSKDLTQGIEAFF. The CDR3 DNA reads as TGTGCCAGTAGTAAAGACTTGACGCAGGGGATTGAAGCTTTCTTT.